The present TCR beta chain was sequenced within a study of identical twins. The CDR3 sequence is 17 residues long. Germline V CDR1 and CDR2: SGHNT, YENEEA. The V segment lost 1 base and the J segment 10 bases; nucleotides outside the gene matches: 11. A single record per CDR3 protein comes from TCRdb applying MiXCR to the 5' RACE reads. This table holds some 210,000 distinct CDR3 sequences, roughly 15% found once. This sample was also put to use in a study of T cells expressing NK-cell markers.

V and J are TRBV11-3 and TRBJ2-1; TRBD2 aligns across 12 bases. The TCR sequence derives from a woman aged 18-29 years in good health. Sequencing was carried out using CD8+ T cells sorted from blood. The CDR3 is CASSLGILAGGPREQFF. CDR3 bases: TGTGCCAGCAGCTTAGGTATACTAGCGGGAGGCCCTAGAGAGCAGTTCTTC.